This T cell receptor (beta chain) was profiled in a study of PD-1 blockade in classical Hodgkin lymphoma. Study-wide results and limits: Newly diagnosed and completely responding patients shared comparable baseline diversity. Lower baseline TCR diversity was reported for newly diagnosed patients than for healthy donors. Reasons behind the repertoire differences stay unclear, perhaps disease activity or earlier therapy. Later analyses included only patients treated at least 1 year post-ASCT.

To note about this clone: Its antigen is as yet unknown.

Using immunoSEQ multiplex PCR, the repertoire was profiled, and TCRdb retains in-frame clones only, with some absent. The table shows about 9,700 clones, with approximately 81% occurring only once. V was pared by 3 bases and J by 4 bases, with 13 bases between. Germline lookup yields CDR1 GTSNPN and CDR2 SVGIG (reference sequence). The CDR3 is 14 residues long. Time point described: cycle 4 day 1 (C4D1), after five to seven weeks of nivolumab. Each of the patients experienced relapse following autologous stem cell transplantation, and their brentuximab vedotin exposure differed. It was by magnetic negative selection that CD4+ T cells were purified from thawed PBMCs.

The clonotype originates from a human donor with classical Hodgkin lymphoma. Sequencing used CD4+ T cells from blood, obtained before the fourth cycle of nivolumab. The chain recombines TRBV30 with TRBJ1-5; a possible D gene is TRBD1 (5 bases). The CDR3 nucleotides are TGTGCCTGGAGGGCACAGGACTTTAATCAGCCCCAGCATTTT. Amino acid sequence: CAWRAQDFNQPQHF. Together with reference TRBV30 and TRBJ1-5, the CDR3 gives the full variable domain: SQTIHQWPATLVQPVGSPLSLECTVEGTSNPNLYWYRQAAGRGLQLLFYSVGIGQISSEVPQNLSASRPQDRQFILSSKKLLLSDSGFYLCAWRAQDFNQPQHFGDGTRLSIL.